This T cell receptor beta chain was profiled in a study of cytomegalovirus exposure and HLA in healthy donors. The PCR was carried out with 60 Vbeta primers and 13 Jbeta primers. The repertoire was sequenced with immunoSEQ multiplex PCR; TCRdb's copy has only in-frame clones and lacks some. Among 200,000 to 250,000 clones listed, 80% to 85% were seen once. With respect to this clone: Its target is unknown.

Study outcomes and limitations: A later analysis showed that HLA-associated TCR beta chains had undergone more clonal expansion than equally common others.

From germline, CDR1 is MGHRA and CDR2 YSYEKL. The CDR3 extends over 13 amino acids. The germline V and J ends were trimmed by 3 bases and 3 bases, with 9 bases remaining between them. Sequenced input: PBMCs. This chain joins TRBV4-1 and TRBJ2-7, with D maybe TRBD1 (5 bases). This TCR came from a woman in her sixties or seventies in good health and CMV-seropositive. The CDR3: CASSQTADYEQYF. The CDR3 coding sequence is TGCGCCAGCAGCCAGACAGCAGACTACGAGCAGTACTTC.